The rows below give T cell receptor beta chains drawn from one sample of a study of human T cells and chemical hapten exposure. TCRdb re-derived calls from the RACE reads in MiXCR, one entry per CDR3 protein. The sample records approximately 52,000 distinct CDR3 sequences, 9.5% to 10% being singletons. Sequenced material: whole blood, taken in connection with sensitization to the hapten diphenylcyclopropenone (DPC). The origin of the receptors is a woman in her twenties or thirties with alopecia areata. Some clones in this sample may be carry-over from other donors' samples. Each CDR3 is given with its conserved first and last residue. The D gene is left open where the match is weak. Expanded clones get a size class; other rows say once, few or many, or leave the size out.

clone_size j_call d_call v_call cdr3_nt cdr3_aa
many TRBJ1-6 TRBD1 TRBV7-8 TGTGCCAGCAGCTTAAGGACAGGGCTGGATTCACCCCTCCACTTT CASSLRTGLDSPLHF
many TRBJ1-2 . TRBV2 TGTGCCAGCCGGGGGGGAGGCTATGGCTACACCTTC CASRGGGYGYTF
. TRBJ1-4 . TRBV20-1 TGCAGTGCTAGATGGGGACTTGAACTGTTTTTT CSARWGLELFF
few TRBJ1-1 . TRBV28 TGTGCCAGCCGACCTCCTTGGGCCAACACTGAAGCTTTCTTT CASRPPWANTEAFF
many TRBJ2-2 . TRBV2 TGTGCCAGCAGTGAAAAAGCCCTGTCCACCGGGGAGCTGTTTTTT CASSEKALSTGELFF
. TRBJ1-5 . TRBV19 TGTGCCAGTAGTATAGAAACAGCTCGTCAGCCCCAGCATTTT CASSIETARQPQHF
many TRBJ1-2 . TRBV29-1 TGCAGCGCACGAGGTGACACCTATGGCTACACCTTC CSARGDTYGYTF
. TRBJ1-1 . TRBV29-1 TGCAGCGTTGATGGTACTGGCAACACTGAAGCTTTCTTT CSVDGTGNTEAFF
few TRBJ2-1 TRBD2 TRBV28 TGTGCCAGCAGTTTCGGAGTCGGACTAGCCTATTCGTTCTTC CASSFGVGLAYSFF
. TRBJ1-2 TRBD1 TRBV28 TGTGCCAGCAGTTCACAGGGGGCTGGGTATGGCTACACCTTC CASSSQGAGYGYTF
. TRBJ1-2 TRBD1 TRBV7-2 TGTGCCAGCAGCCCGTCTCAAGGGCAGGGGGTTATCTATGGCTACACCTTC CASSPSQGQGVIYGYTF
many TRBJ1-2 TRBD1 TRBV20-1 TGCAGTGCCGATGACAGGGTTGGCTACACCTTC CSADDRVGYTF
. TRBJ2-7 . TRBV12-3/TRBV12-4 TGTGCCAGCAGGGGAACCGGGATTGGGTACGAGCAGTACTTC CASRGTGIGYEQYF
. TRBJ1-5 . TRBV5-1 TGCGCCAGCAGCATGGGAACTCTCGATTATAGCAATCAGCCCCAGCATTTT CASSMGTLDYSNQPQHF
many TRBJ1-5 . TRBV7-2 TGTGCCAGCAGCTTGGGAGGACAGTACGGTCAGCCCCAGCATTTT CASSLGGQYGQPQHF
many TRBJ2-7 . TRBV29-1 TGCAGCGTTAAGGGAACCTACGAGCAGTACTTC CSVKGTYEQYF
many TRBJ2-1 . TRBV20-1 TGCAGTGCTGGGCTGTGGGGGTCCTCCTACAATGAGCAGTTCTTC CSAGLWGSSYNEQFF
. TRBJ1-1 . TRBV30 TGTGCCTGGATACGGACGGATCGAAACACTGAAGCTTTCTTT CAWIRTDRNTEAFF
few TRBJ2-2 . TRBV6-1 TGTGCCAGCAGCCCCCGGGGGGCGGTCACCGGGGAGCTGTTTTTT CASSPRGAVTGELFF
. TRBJ1-6 . TRBV6-6 TGTGCCAGCAGTTCGGAGGGGTCCTATAATTCACCCCTCCACTTT CASSSEGSYNSPLHF
many TRBJ1-4 . TRBV20-1 TGCAGTGCTACCCAGGGTGCAACTAATGAAAAACTGTTTTTT CSATQGATNEKLFF
few TRBJ2-7 . TRBV20-1 TGCAGTGCTAAGGACAGCTTGGGAGGGGAGCAGTACTTC CSAKDSLGGEQYF
. TRBJ2-3 . TRBV14 TGTGCCAGCAGCCAAGGCAGGACAGTGACCACAGATACGCAGTATTTT CASSQGRTVTTDTQYF
few TRBJ2-1 . TRBV7-2 TGTGCCAGCAGCTGGGACCTAGGGGGTGAGCAGTTCTTC CASSWDLGGEQFF
few TRBJ1-1 . TRBV27 TGTGCCAGCAGTTTATCGGTAATGACTACAGTGAACACTGAAGCTTTCTTT CASSLSVMTTVNTEAFF
few TRBJ1-2 . TRBV6-5 TGTGCCAGCACCAGAGGCGACTATGGCTACACCTTC CASTRGDYGYTF
many TRBJ2-7 . TRBV20-1 TGCAGTGCTAGTGAGTCGACCTACGAGCAGTACTTC CSASESTYEQYF
many TRBJ2-2 TRBD2 TRBV10-3 TGTGCCATCAGTCCCTCGGGGGGGGGCGCGAACACCGGGGAGCTGTTTTTT CAISPSGGGANTGELFF
. TRBJ1-1 . TRBV6-5 TGCCGGGCAGGGGTAGCGGACACTGAAGCTTTCTTT CRAGVADTEAFF
. TRBJ1-2 . TRBV19 TGTGCCAGTAGTCAAGACAGGAGGAGTGGCTATGGCTACACCTTC CASSQDRRSGYGYTF
few TRBJ1-1 . TRBV4-1 TGCGCCAGCAGCCACTACACTGAAGCTTTCTTT CASSHYTEAFF
. TRBJ1-1 . TRBV7-3 TGTGCCAGCAGCTTACCCGGGGAAAGCACTGAAGCTTTCTTT CASSLPGESTEAFF
. TRBJ2-3 TRBD2 TRBV2 TGTGCCAGCAGCGCTAGCGGGGGGCCCCCTAGCACAGATACGCAGTATTTT CASSASGGPPSTDTQYF
. TRBJ1-1 . TRBV13 TGTGCCAGCAGCTCCCAGAGCCCCCTTTTCGCTTTCTTT CASSSQSPLFAFF
many TRBJ1-6 . TRBV6-5 TGTGCCAGCAGGCCGGCAGGATATAATTCACCCCTCCACTTT CASRPAGYNSPLHF
few TRBJ2-6 . TRBV14 TGTGCCAGCAGCCAAGATCTCTGGAGTGGGGCCAACGTCCTGACTTTC CASSQDLWSGANVLTF
few TRBJ2-3 TRBD2 TRBV5-4 TGTGCCAGCAGCCCCCGACTAGCGGGGGGGTGTGGTACGCAGTATTTT CASSPRLAGGCGTQYF
. TRBJ2-3 TRBD2 TRBV2 TGTGCCAGCAAACGGACTAGCGTCAGCACAGATACGCAGTATTTT CASKRTSVSTDTQYF
few TRBJ2-4 TRBD2 TRBV6-2/TRBV6-3 TGTGCCAGCAGTTCGCGGCGGGGGGGCTCCAAAAACATTCAGTACTTC CASSSRRGGSKNIQYF
few TRBJ2-1 TRBD2 TRBV7-2 TGTGCCAGCAGCCCACTGCTTGCGGGGGGGTCCTCCTACAATGAGCAGTTCTTC CASSPLLAGGSSYNEQFF
many TRBJ1-5 . TRBV12-3/TRBV12-4 TGTGCCAGCAGTTTAGCCAGGAATCAGCCCCAGCATTTT CASSLARNQPQHF
many TRBJ2-2 . TRBV11-2 TGTGCCAGCAGCTTAGGCCCGACGGACACCGGGGAGCTGTTTTTT CASSLGPTDTGELFF
many TRBJ1-1 . TRBV29-1 TGCAGCGTTGTGGTCGGGGCTACGAACACTGAAGCTTTCTTT CSVVVGATNTEAFF
many TRBJ1-6 . TRBV6-5 TGTGCCAGCACCTCCTATAATTCACCCCTCCACTTT CASTSYNSPLHF
many TRBJ2-6 . TRBV4-3 TGCGCCAGCAGCCAAGATGGAGAGACTGGGGCCAACGTCCTGACTTTC CASSQDGETGANVLTF
. TRBJ2-7 . TRBV20-1 TGCAGTGCTAGATTGACTAGGCCCTACGAGCAGTACTTC CSARLTRPYEQYF
. TRBJ2-7 . TRBV27 TGTGCCAGCAGTTTGGCGGCAGGGGGGCTGGACGAGCAGTACTTC CASSLAAGGLDEQYF
few TRBJ2-5 . TRBV6-1 TGTGCCAGCACTATGGGGGGACAGCAAGAGACCCAGTACTTC CASTMGGQQETQYF
few TRBJ2-7 TRBD1 TRBV10-3 TGTGCCATCAGTTCAGGGACAGGGAATTACGAGCAGTACTTC CAISSGTGNYEQYF